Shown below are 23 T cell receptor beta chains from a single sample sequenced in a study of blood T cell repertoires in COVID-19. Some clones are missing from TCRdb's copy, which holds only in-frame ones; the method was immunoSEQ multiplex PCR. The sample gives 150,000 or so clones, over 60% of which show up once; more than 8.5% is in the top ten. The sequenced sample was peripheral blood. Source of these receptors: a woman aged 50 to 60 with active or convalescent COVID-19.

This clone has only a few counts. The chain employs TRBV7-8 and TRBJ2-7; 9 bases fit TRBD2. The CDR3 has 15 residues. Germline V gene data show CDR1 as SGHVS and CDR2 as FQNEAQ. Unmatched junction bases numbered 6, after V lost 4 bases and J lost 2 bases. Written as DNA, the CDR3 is TGTGCCAGCAGCTCTCGGCGACTAGCGGCCTACGAGCAGTACTTC. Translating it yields CASSSRRLAAYEQYF.

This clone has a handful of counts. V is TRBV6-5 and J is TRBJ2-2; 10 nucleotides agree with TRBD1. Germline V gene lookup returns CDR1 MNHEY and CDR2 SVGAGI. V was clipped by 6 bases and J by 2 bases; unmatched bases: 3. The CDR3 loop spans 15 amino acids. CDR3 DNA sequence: TGTGCCAGCAGCTGGGACAGGGGAAACACCGGGGAGCTGTTTTTT. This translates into CASSWDRGNTGELFF.

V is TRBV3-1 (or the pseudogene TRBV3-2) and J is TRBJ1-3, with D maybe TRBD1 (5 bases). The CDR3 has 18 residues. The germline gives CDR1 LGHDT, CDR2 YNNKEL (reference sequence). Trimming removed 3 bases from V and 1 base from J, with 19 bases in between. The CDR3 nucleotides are TGTGCCAGCAGCCATTCCAGTCGCAGGGAGGGATCTGGAAACACCATATATTTT. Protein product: CASSHSSRREGSGNTIYF.

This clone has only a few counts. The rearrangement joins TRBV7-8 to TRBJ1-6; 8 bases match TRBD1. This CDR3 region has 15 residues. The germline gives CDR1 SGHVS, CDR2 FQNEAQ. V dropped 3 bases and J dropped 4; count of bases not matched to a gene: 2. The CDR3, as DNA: TGTGCCAGCAGCTTCAGGACAGGGTATAATTCACCCCTCCACTTT. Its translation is CASSFRTGYNSPLHF.

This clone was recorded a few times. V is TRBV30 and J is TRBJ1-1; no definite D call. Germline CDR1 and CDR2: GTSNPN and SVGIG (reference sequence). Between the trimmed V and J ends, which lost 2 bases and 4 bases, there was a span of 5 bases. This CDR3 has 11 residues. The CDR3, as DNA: TGTGCCTGGAGTTTAGTCACTGAAGCTTTCTTT. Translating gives CAWSLVTEAFF.

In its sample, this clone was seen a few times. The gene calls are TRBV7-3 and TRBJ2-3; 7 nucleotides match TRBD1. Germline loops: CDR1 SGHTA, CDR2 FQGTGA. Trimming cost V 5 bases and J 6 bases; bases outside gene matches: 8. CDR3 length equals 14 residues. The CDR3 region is CASSPATGSDTQYF. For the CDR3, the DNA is TGTGCCAGCAGCCCTGCGACAGGGTCGGATACGCAGTATTTT.

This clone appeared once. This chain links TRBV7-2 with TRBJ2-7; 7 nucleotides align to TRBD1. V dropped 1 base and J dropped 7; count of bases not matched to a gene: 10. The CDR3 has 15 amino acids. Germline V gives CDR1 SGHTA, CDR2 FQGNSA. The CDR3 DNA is TGTGCCAGCAGCTTAGGCCGGGTACAGGGGCGGGAGCAGTACTTC. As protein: CASSLGRVQGREQYF.

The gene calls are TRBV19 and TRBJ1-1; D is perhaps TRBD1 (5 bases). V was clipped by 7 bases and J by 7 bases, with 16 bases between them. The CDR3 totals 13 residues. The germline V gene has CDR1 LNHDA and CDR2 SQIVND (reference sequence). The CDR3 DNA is TGTGCCAGTACCCCAACGGGGGTTATTGAAGCTTTCTTT. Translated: CASTPTGVIEAFF.

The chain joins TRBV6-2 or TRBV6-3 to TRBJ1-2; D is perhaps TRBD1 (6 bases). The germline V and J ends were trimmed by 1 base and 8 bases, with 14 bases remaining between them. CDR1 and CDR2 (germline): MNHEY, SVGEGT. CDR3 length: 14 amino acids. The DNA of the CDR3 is TGTGCCAGCAGTTACTTATGGCAGGGGAACGGCTACACCTTC. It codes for CASSYLWQGNGYTF.

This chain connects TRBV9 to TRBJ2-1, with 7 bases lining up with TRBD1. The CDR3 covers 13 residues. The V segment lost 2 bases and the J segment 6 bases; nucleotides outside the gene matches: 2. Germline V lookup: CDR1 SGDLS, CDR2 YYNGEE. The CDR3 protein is CASSVDRANEQFF. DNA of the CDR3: TGTGCCAGCAGCGTCGACAGGGCCAATGAGCAGTTCTTC.

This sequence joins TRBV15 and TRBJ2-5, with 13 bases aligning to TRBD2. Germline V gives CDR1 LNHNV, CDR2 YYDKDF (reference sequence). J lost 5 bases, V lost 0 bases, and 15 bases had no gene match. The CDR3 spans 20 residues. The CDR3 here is CATSREVVGLAGDPRETQYF. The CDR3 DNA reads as TGTGCCACCAGCAGAGAGGTGGTAGGACTAGCGGGGGACCCGAGGGAGACCCAGTACTTC.

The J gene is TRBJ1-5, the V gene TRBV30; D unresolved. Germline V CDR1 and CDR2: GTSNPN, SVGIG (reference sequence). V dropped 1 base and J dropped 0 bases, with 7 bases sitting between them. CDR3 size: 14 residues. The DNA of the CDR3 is TGTGCCTGGAGTGGCTTCTATAGCAATCAGCCCCAGCATTTT. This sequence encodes CAWSGFYSNQPQHF.

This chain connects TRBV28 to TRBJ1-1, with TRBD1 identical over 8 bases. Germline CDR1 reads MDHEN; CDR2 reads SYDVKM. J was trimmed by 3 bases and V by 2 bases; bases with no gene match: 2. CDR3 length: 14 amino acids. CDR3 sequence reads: CASSLTDRDTEAFF. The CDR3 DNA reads TGTGCCAGCAGTTTAACGGACAGGGACACTGAAGCTTTCTTT.

The CDR3 coding sequence is TGTGCCAGCAGCCTCCGTGGGGGCGGGAACACTGAAGCTTTCTTT. Amino acid sequence: CASSLRGGGNTEAFF. V usage is TRBV7-3 and J usage is TRBJ1-1, with D perhaps matching TRBD1 (6 bases). The CDR3 is made up of 15 amino acids. Germline CDR1 and CDR2: SGHTA and FQGTGA. V lost 5 bases and J lost 1, with 14 bases in between.

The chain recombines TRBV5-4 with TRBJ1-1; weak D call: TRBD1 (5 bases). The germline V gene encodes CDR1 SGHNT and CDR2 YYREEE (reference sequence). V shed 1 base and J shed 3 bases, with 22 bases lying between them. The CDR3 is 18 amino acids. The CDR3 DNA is TGTGCCAGCAGCTTGAAGGTGCAGGTCTTCGGGGGGGACACTGAAGCTTTCTTT. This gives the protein CASSLKVQVFGGDTEAFF.

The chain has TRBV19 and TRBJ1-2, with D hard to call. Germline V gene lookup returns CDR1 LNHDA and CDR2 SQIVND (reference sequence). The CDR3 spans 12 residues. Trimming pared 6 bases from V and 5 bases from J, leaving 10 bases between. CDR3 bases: TGTGCCAGTAGCTTCGCCCAGTATGGCTACACCTTC. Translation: CASSFAQYGYTF.

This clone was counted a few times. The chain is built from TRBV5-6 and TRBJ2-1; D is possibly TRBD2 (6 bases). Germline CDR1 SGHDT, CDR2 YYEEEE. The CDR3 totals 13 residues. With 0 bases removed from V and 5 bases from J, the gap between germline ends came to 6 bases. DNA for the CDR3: TGTGCCAGCAGCTTGGGCGGGGACAATGAGCAGTTCTTC. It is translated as CASSLGGDNEQFF.

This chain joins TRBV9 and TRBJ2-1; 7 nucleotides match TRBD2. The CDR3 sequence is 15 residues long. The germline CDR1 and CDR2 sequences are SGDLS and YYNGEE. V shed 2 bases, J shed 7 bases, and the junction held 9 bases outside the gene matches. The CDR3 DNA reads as TGTGCCAGCAGCGTTGGGGGGGACGTCGGGAATGAGCAGTTCTTC. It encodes CASSVGGDVGNEQFF. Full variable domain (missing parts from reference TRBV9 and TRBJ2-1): DSGVTQTPKHLITATGQRVTLRCSPRSGDLSVYWYQQSLDQGLQFLIQYYNGEERAKGNILERFSAQQFPDLHSELNLSSLELGDSALYFCASSVGGDVGNEQFFGPGTRLTVL.

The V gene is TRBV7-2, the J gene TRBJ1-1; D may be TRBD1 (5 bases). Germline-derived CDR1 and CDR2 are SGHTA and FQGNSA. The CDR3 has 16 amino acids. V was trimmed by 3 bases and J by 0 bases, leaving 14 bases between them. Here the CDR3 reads CASSFTTGPMNTEAFF. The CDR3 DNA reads TGTGCCAGCAGCTTTACTACAGGCCCTATGAACACTGAAGCTTTCTTT.

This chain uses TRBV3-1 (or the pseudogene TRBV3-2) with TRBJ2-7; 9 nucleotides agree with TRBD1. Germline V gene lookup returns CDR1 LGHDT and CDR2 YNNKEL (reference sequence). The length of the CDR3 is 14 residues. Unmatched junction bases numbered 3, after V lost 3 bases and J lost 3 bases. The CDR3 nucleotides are TGTGCCAGCAGCCACCGGGACAGGGACTACGAGCAGTACTTC. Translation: CASSHRDRDYEQYF.

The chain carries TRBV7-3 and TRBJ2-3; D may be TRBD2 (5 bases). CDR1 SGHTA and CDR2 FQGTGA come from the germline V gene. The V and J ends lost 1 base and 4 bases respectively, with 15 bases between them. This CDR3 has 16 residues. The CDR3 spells CASSLSGGRRSDTQYF. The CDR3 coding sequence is TGTGCCAGCAGCTTAAGCGGTGGGAGACGATCAGATACGCAGTATTTT.

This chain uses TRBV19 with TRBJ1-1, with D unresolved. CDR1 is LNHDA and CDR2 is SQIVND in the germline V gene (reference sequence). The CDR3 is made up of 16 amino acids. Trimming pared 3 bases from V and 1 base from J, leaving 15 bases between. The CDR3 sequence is CASSMLPGSGNTEAFF. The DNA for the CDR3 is TGTGCCAGTAGTATGTTACCCGGGTCGGGGAACACTGAAGCTTTCTTT.

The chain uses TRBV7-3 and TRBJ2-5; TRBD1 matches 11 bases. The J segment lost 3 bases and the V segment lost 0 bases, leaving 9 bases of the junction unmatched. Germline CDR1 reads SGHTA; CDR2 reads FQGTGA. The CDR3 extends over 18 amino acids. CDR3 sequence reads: CASSLTVIGTGGEETQYF. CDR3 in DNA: TGTGCCAGCAGCTTAACGGTAATCGGGACAGGGGGTGAAGAGACCCAGTACTTC. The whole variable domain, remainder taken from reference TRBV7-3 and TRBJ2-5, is GAGVSQTPSNKVTEKGKYVELRCDPISGHTALYWYRQSLGQGPEFLIYFQGTGAADDSGLPNDRFFAVRPEGSVSTLKIQRTERGDSAVYLCASSLTVIGTGGEETQYFGPGTRLLVL.